By share of the sample, the clone carrying this TCR beta chain is medium-sized. Its antigen is still unknown. One frozen approximately 500,000-cell aliquot per fraction was sequenced. Produced via immunoSEQ multiplex PCR; TCRdb's table is partial and in-frame only. This table has nearly 4,500 clones, approximately 60% appearing once. This entry comes from a study of coeliac disease. Study at large: High-resolution HLA typing was lacking; TRBV7-2 bias was queried instead. Study-wide points: Most TRB amino acid sequences occurred in only one sample. Active celiac intraepithelial and lamina propria samples had lower TRB and TRG clonality than control samples.

V was pared by 7 bases and J by 4 bases, with 19 bases between. The CDR3 extends over 14 amino acids. CDR1 is SQVTM and CDR2 is ANQGSEA in the germline V gene. Sequencing was carried out using intraepithelial lymphocytes from the gut. This TCR was sampled from a woman in her late teens or twenties with active celiac disease. V is TRBV29-1 and J is TRBJ1-1, with D maybe TRBD1 (5 bases). The CDR3 bases are TGCAGCGATGGACATTCTTTGAGCCCCACTGAAGCTTTCTTT. It codes for CSDGHSLSPTEAFF.